Listed here is a single T cell receptor (beta chain). These data are taken from a study of blood T cell repertoires in COVID-19. Authors' analysis steps: Amplification of reference gene primers was used by the study to estimate nucleated cell counts. The protocol was immunoSEQ multiplex PCR, while the TCRdb copy is restricted to in-frame clones and leaves out a portion. Clone size and V and J calls were adopted from that table, with D and trimming inferred from the DNA. The sample shows 250,000 to 350,000 clones, 75% to 95% of them seen only once. V was clipped by 2 bases and J by 4 bases; unmatched bases: 9. The CDR3 sequence is 17 residues long. Germline CDR1 and CDR2: SNHLY and FYNNEI. Seattle cases were enrolled at active infection and followed longitudinally.

Sequenced sample: peripheral blood. This receptor was identified in a woman younger than 45 with COVID-19, enrolled during active disease. The genes are TRBV2 and TRBJ2-3; 10 nucleotides match TRBD2. The CDR3 is CASSESRLAGEADTQYF. Written as DNA, the CDR3 is TGTGCCAGCAGTGAAAGTCGCCTAGCGGGAGAAGCAGATACGCAGTATTTT.